Sequencing of this TCR beta chain was carried out in a study of blood T cell repertoires in COVID-19. Some clones are missing from TCRdb's copy, which holds only in-frame ones; the method was immunoSEQ multiplex PCR. The data hold 200,000 to 250,000 clones, with about 86% observed a single time. Germline CDR1 is MGHDK and CDR2 is SYGVNS. This CDR3 comprises 14 residues. J was trimmed by 2 bases and V by 4 bases; bases with no gene match: 4. Seattle patient enrollment occurred during active infection, with longitudinal follow-up thereafter. This clone was observed a single time. The TCR comes from a woman aged 50 to 60 with COVID-19, enrolled during active disease. This rearrangement joins TRBV25-1 to TRBJ1-2; TRBD1 aligns across 7 bases. The sample comprised peripheral blood. CDR3 sequence (DNA): TGTGCCAGCAGTGGATGGGACAGCAACTATGGCTACACCTTC. Translating gives CASSGWDSNYGYTF.